This entry concerns a single TCR beta chain. This clone occurred many times. What antigen it recognizes has not been identified. Base qualities are missing; no much larger clone stands one base away. None of the patients had been given any treatment before thyroid surgery. The study retrospectively analysed patient clinical samples collected from about 2012 to 2019 using T-cell receptor beta sequencing. Trimming removed 8 bases from V and 1 base from J; the gene matches leave 1 base unexplained. The CDR3 numbers 12 residues from cysteine through phenylalanine. Left in the record is the CDR3 DNA by itself, 36 bases read in frame from the first base. As encoded in the germline V gene, CDR1 is MNHNS while CDR2 is SASEGT. The library was built by means of PCR. These reads were obtained on an Illumina HiSeq 4000. High-throughput sequencing was used to profile the CDR3 region of the TCR beta-chain in every patient. The original pipeline was this. The researchers built a classifier to tell apart papillary thyroid cancer patients with distant metastasis, based on CDR3 differences among clinicopathological groups. The Shannon index was used to measure repertoire diversity, and the Morisita-Horn index was used to measure how similar tumor and blood repertoires were. TCRdb trimmed public reads at Q25 via fastp, called clones via MiXCR and kept in-frame beta chains. The V and J calls, along with clone size, are taken from TCRdb and not from the paper's own processing. The sample table contains about 82,000 clones; only one count was recorded for around 12% of them. 7% to 10% of the sample is taken by the ten largest.

This sample was taken from a study of metastatic and nonmetastatic thyroid tumors (dated by TCRdb to the early 2020s). Background on the whole study: Repertoires from peripheral blood and from tumor or nodule tissue samples of malignant and benign thyroid patients were compared. Results and caveats for the whole study, not just this receptor: In both blood and tumor samples, TCR beta diversity was reported to be significantly higher in malignant tumors than in benign nodules.

The specimen was tumor tissue. The chain links TRBV6-1 with TRBJ1-1; TRBD1 fits 7 bases in the junction. The clonotype originates from a female donor with papillary thyroid cancer or a benign thyroid nodule (not recorded which). Some clones in this sample may be carry-over from other donors' samples. The sequenced DNA: TGTGCCAGCCGGACAGGGAACACTGAAGCTTTCTTT. This yields the protein CASRTGNTEAFF.